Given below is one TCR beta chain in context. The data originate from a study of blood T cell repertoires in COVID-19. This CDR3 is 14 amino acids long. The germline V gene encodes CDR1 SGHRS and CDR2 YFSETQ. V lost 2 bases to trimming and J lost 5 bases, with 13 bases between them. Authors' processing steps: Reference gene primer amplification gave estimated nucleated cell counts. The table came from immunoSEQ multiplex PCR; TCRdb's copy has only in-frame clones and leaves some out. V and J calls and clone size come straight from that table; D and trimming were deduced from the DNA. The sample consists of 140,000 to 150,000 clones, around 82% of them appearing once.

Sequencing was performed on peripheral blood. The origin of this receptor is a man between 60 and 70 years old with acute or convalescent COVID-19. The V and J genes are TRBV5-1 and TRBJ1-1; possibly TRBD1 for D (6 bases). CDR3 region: CASSLQGFGTEAFF. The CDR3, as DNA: TGCGCCAGCAGCTTACAGGGATTCGGAACTGAAGCTTTCTTT.